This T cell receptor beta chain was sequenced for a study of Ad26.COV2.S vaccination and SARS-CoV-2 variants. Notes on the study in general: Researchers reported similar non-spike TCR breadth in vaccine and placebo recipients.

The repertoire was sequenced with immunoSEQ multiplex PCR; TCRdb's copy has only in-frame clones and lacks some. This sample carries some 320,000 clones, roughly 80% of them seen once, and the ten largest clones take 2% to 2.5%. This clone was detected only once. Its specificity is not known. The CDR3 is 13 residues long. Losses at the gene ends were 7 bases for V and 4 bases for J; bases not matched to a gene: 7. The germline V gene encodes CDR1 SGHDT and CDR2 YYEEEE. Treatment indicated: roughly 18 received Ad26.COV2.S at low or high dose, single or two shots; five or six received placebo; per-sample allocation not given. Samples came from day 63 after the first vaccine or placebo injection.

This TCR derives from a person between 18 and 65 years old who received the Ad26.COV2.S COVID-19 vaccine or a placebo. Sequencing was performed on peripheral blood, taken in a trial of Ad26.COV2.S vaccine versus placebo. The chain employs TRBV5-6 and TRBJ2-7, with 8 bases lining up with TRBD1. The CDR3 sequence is CASGGQGLYEQYF. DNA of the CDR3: TGTGCCAGCGGAGGACAGGGACTTTACGAGCAGTACTTC.